Following are 31 T cell receptor beta chains from one sample sequenced in a study of blood T cells in healthy people across ages. Sample-barcoded 5' priming and a J-beta primer mix drove a second PCR of 7 to 11 cycles. TCRdb re-called the 5' RACE reads with MiXCR, one entry per CDR3 protein. The sample gives 1.5 million to 2 million distinct CDR3 sequences, roughly 27% of which show up once; roughly 8% is in the top ten. The sequenced material came from blood. The receptor set was obtained from a woman aged 25 to 45 in good health.

The sample holds many counts of this clonotype. V is TRBV10-3 and J is TRBJ1-2, with 7 bases fitting TRBD1. The CDR3 extends over 13 amino acids. CDR1 and CDR2 from the germline V gene are ENHRY and SYGVKD. V lost 9 bases and J lost 8; bases outside the gene matches: 12. Written as DNA, the CDR3 is TGTGCCATAACCGGACAGGTCCTAGGAGGCTACACCTTC. This gives the protein CAITGQVLGGYTF.

This clonotype was counted only a few times. This chain links TRBV5-1 with TRBJ2-2; 8 nucleotides agree with TRBD1. The CDR3 length is 16 residues. The V gene's germline CDR1 is SGHRS and CDR2 YFSETQ. V lost 0 bases to trimming and J lost 7 bases; unmatched junction nucleotides: 8. The CDR3 here is CASSLDGTGVSGELFF. For the CDR3, the DNA is TGCGCCAGCAGCTTGGATGGGACAGGTGTCAGCGGGGAGCTGTTTTTT.

This clonotype was seen a few times. The V gene is TRBV20-1, the J gene TRBJ2-1, with D tentatively TRBD2 (7 bases). Trimming took off 5 bases at V and 5 bases at J, with 19 bases between the two ends. The CDR3 length is 15 residues. Germline V gene sequence: CDR1 DFQATT, CDR2 SNEGSKA (reference sequence). In DNA, the CDR3 is TGCAGTGCTTACTTGGGGGGGCGGACGGACAATGAGCAGTTCTTC. Its translation is CSAYLGGRTDNEQFF.

The chain links TRBV5-4 to TRBJ2-7, with TRBD2 identical over 14 bases. V shed 0 bases and J 12 bases; nucleotides not matched to a gene: 5. The CDR3 has 14 residues. CDR1 is SGHNT and CDR2 is YYREEE in the germline V gene (reference sequence). The CDR3 sequence: CASSLAGTSGRRYF. CDR3 coding DNA: TGTGCCAGCAGCTTGGCCGGGACTAGCGGGAGACGGTACTTC.

This rearrangement joins TRBV10-3 to TRBJ2-3; D remains ambiguous. Germline loops: CDR1 ENHRY, CDR2 SYGVKD. The CDR3 length is 13 residues. With 6 bases removed from V and 4 bases from J, the gap between germline ends came to 11 bases. The CDR3: CAIREREADTQYF. In DNA, the CDR3 is TGTGCCATCAGGGAAAGAGAGGCAGATACGCAGTATTTT.

The sample holds many counts of this clonotype. CDR3 residues: CSVGQGVREQFF. The DNA of the CDR3 is TGCAGCGTAGGACAGGGGGTTAGGGAGCAGTTCTTC. The rearrangement uses TRBV29-1 and TRBJ2-1; 10 bases map to TRBD1. Germline CDR1 reads SQVTM; CDR2 reads ANQGSEA. V shed 6 bases and J 10 bases; nucleotides not matched to a gene: 6. This CDR3 has 12 amino acids.

The chain employs TRBV2 and TRBJ2-1; D is tentatively TRBD1 or TRBD2 (5 bases each). With 11 bases removed from V and 4 bases from J, the gap between germline ends came to 15 bases. The germline CDR1 and CDR2 sequences are SNHLY and FYNNEI. The length of the CDR3 is 13 residues. In DNA, the CDR3 is TGTGCCGGGAAGCCGGGACGGTACAATGAGCAGTTCTTC. This sequence encodes CAGKPGRYNEQFF.

Concerning this clonotype: A much larger clone lies one base from this, so it may be a read error. The CDR3 sequence is CASSWARGNHYEQYF. CDR3 DNA: TGTGCCAGCAGCTGGGCCCGGGGGAACCACTACGAGCAGTACTTC. The chain employs TRBV5-5 and TRBJ2-7, with D possibly being TRBD2 (6 bases). The V and J ends lost 3 bases and 3 bases respectively, with 16 bases between them. The CDR3 consists of 15 residues. Germline V gene lookup returns CDR1 SGHKS and CDR2 YYEKEE (reference sequence).

V is TRBV11-2 and J is TRBJ2-7; perhaps TRBD2 as D (7 bases). The V end was cut by 5 bases, the J end by 0 bases, with 23 bases between. CDR1 SGHAT and CDR2 FQNNGV come from the germline V gene. The CDR3 is 18 residues long. The CDR3 region is CASSVRGRAGALSYEQYF. The CDR3 nucleotides read TGTGCCAGCAGCGTAAGGGGGAGGGCGGGGGCCCTCTCCTACGAGCAGTACTTC.

The rearrangement uses TRBV20-1 and TRBJ1-6; D is unresolved. Germline values: CDR1 DFQATT, CDR2 SNEGSKA (reference sequence). The CDR3 covers 15 residues. The ends were cut back, 7 bases at V and 7 bases at J, with 20 bases in the middle. The CDR3 region has the DNA TGCAGTGGCAAAGAGGGCAGGCGAGAGAATTCACCCCTCCACTTT. Protein: CSGKEGRRENSPLHF.

The CDR3 region has the DNA TGCAGCGTTGAAGGGGTAGGGGAGCAGTACTTC. Amino acid sequence: CSVEGVGEQYF. V is TRBV29-1 and J is TRBJ2-7, with D uncertain. The CDR3 length is 11 residues. Germline CDR1 SQVTM, CDR2 ANQGSEA. Trimming took 1 base from V and 7 from J, leaving 8 bases between them.

The chain employs TRBV7-2 and TRBJ2-3, with D perhaps matching TRBD2 (5 bases). CDR1 SGHTA and CDR2 FQGNSA come from the germline V gene. V lost 7 bases to trimming and J lost 2 bases, with 10 bases between them. There are 13 residues in the CDR3. DNA of the CDR3: TGTGCCAGCACACTTAGCGACACAGATACGCAGTATTTT. Amino acid sequence: CASTLSDTDTQYF.

The chain has TRBV28 and TRBJ2-5, with D tentatively TRBD1 or TRBD2 (6 bases each). V dropped 4 bases and J dropped 7 bases, with 16 bases sitting between them. This CDR3 is 14 amino acids long. In germline, CDR1 is MDHEN, CDR2 SYDVKM. For the CDR3, the DNA is TGTGCCAGCAGTTCCCAGGGGCCGGGGGTGACCCAGTACTTC. Protein product: CASSSQGPGVTQYF.

A few counts support this clonotype. Since a much larger clone is just one base distant, this may be a read error. The V call is TRBV7-9, the J call TRBJ2-5; D not resolved. Deletions cut 7 bases from V and 5 bases from J, with 17 bases between. Germline CDR1 SEHNR, CDR2 FQNEAQ (reference sequence). There are 14 residues in the CDR3. The DNA for the CDR3 is TGTGCCAGCAACCACCCAACTGGTCAGGAGACCCAGTACTTC. This codes for CASNHPTGQETQYF.

This clonotype has more than one count but fewer than ten. The V and J genes are TRBV20-1 and TRBJ1-5, with D unresolved. Germline CDR1 and CDR2: DFQATT and SNEGSKA (reference sequence). CDR3 size: 13 residues. V lost 3 bases and J lost 7, with 13 bases in between. CDR3 DNA: TGCAGTGCTAGTCGCGGGGAGATGCAGCCCCAGCATTTT. This gives the protein CSASRGEMQPQHF.

The rearrangement links TRBV29-1 to TRBJ1-1; no firm D call. There are 14 residues in the CDR3. Per the germline V gene, CDR1 is SQVTM and CDR2 is ANQGSEA. The V end lost 7 bases, the J end lost 1 base, and 16 bases lay between the germline ends. The CDR3 DNA reads as TGCAGCGGGGTCCCCAGTAGACAGAACACTGAAGCTTTCTTT. Amino acids: CSGVPSRQNTEAFF.

The chain recombines TRBV9 with TRBJ2-3; the D gene is possibly TRBD1 (5 bases). CDR3 length: 16 residues. The germline V gene encodes CDR1 SGDLS and CDR2 YYNGEE. Trimming took off 4 bases at V and 0 bases at J, with 15 bases between the two ends. CDR3 bases: TGTGCCAGCAGCCCCCAACAGGAAACTAGCACAGATACGCAGTATTTT. Translation gives CASSPQQETSTDTQYF. Together with reference TRBV9 and TRBJ2-3, the CDR3 gives the full variable domain: DSGVTQTPKHLITATGQRVTLRCSPRSGDLSVYWYQQSLDQGLQFLIQYYNGEERAKGNILERFSAQQFPDLHSELNLSSLELGDSALYFCASSPQQETSTDTQYFGPGTRLTVL.

This clonotype was found a few times. J is TRBJ1-2 and V is TRBV29-1; D unclear. The V end was cut by 2 bases, the J end by 4 bases, with 14 bases between. Germline CDR1 reads SQVTM; CDR2 reads ANQGSEA. The CDR3 extends over 14 amino acids. The CDR3: CSVELRQIRYGYTF. CDR3 DNA: TGCAGCGTTGAACTGCGGCAGATCCGCTATGGCTACACCTTC.

This clonotype has more than one count but fewer than ten. This may be a read error: a much more frequent sequence differs by one nucleotide. The V gene is TRBV4-3, the J gene TRBJ2-6; the D gene is possibly TRBD1 (6 bases). This CDR3 is built from 15 residues. Germline loops: CDR1 LGHNA, CDR2 YSLEER. The CDR3 DNA reads as TGCGCCAGCAGCAGTGACAGGTCTGGGGCCAACGTCCGGACTTTC. This sequence encodes CASSSDRSGANVRTF.

In its sample, this clonotype was seen a few times. The chain is built from TRBV7-2 and TRBJ2-2; no clear D. CDR3 length: 16 amino acids. The V and J ends lost 0 bases and 0 bases respectively, with 8 bases between them. Germline lookup yields CDR1 SGHTA and CDR2 FQGNSA. The CDR3 DNA sequence: TGTGCCAGCAGCTTAGCGGGCGCCGCGAACACCGGGGAGCTGTTTTTT. Translating it yields CASSLAGAANTGELFF. Filled out from reference TRBV7-2 and TRBJ2-2, the complete variable domain reads GAGVSQSPSNKVTEKGKDVELRCDPISGHTALYWYRQSLGQGLEFLIYFQGNSAPDKSGLPSDRFSAERTGGSVSTLTIQRTQQEDSAVYLCASSLAGAANTGELFFGEGSRLTVL.

V usage is TRBV10-3 and J usage is TRBJ2-7; TRBD2 is a possible D gene (6 bases). V lost 5 bases and J 0 bases, leaving 17 bases between the germline ends. Germline loops: CDR1 ENHRY, CDR2 SYGVKD. The length of the CDR3 is 16 residues. CDR3 bases: TGTGCCATCAGTCGAGTTGGGGGGACCAGCTCCTACGAGCAGTACTTC. It codes for CAISRVGGTSSYEQYF.

In DNA form, the CDR3 reads TGTGCCAGCACCCGGGAAGGTGACTATGGCTACACCTTC. Translating it yields CASTREGDYGYTF. This sequence joins TRBV7-2 and TRBJ1-2; no clear D gene. V gave up 7 bases and J gave up 3 bases, with 12 bases separating them. The germline CDR1 and CDR2 sequences are SGHTA and FQGNSA. The CDR3 is made up of 13 amino acids.

The chain links TRBV5-5 to TRBJ2-1; TRBD2 aligns across 13 bases. The CDR3 extends over 16 amino acids. Looked up from germline, CDR1 is SGHKS and CDR2 is YYEKEE (reference sequence). Trimming cost V 4 bases and J 7 bases; bases outside gene matches: 8. The chain's CDR3 is CASSPPGTSGANEQFF. DNA for the CDR3: TGTGCCAGCAGCCCCCCCGGGACTAGCGGGGCAAATGAGCAGTTCTTC.

This clonotype was seen only a few times. J is TRBJ1-2 and V is TRBV4-3; D gene uncertain. The germline V gene encodes CDR1 LGHNA and CDR2 YSLEER. The CDR3 contains 18 residues. The V gene lost 1 base and the J gene lost 0 bases, with 18 bases spanning the gap. The CDR3 is CASSQAPGTHDPNYGYTF. CDR3 sequence (DNA): TGCGCCAGCAGCCAAGCCCCCGGAACCCATGACCCTAACTATGGCTACACCTTC.

This chain links TRBV10-3 with TRBJ2-1, with 10 nucleotides matching TRBD2. Unmatched junction bases numbered 3, after V lost 4 bases and J lost 3 bases. This CDR3 has 15 amino acids. Per the germline V gene, CDR1 is ENHRY and CDR2 is SYGVKD. In DNA form, the CDR3 reads TGTGCCATCAGTGGGGGGACTAGCGACTACAATGAGCAGTTCTTC. Translating gives CAISGGTSDYNEQFF.

Comment on this clonotype: Its ends do not fully match the called genes, so a read error is possible. This chain connects TRBV9 to TRBJ2-1; no definite D call. Germline values: CDR1 SGDLS, CDR2 YYNGEE. The CDR3 loop spans 13 amino acids. The CDR3 reads CASSDLGRVEQFF. The CDR3 region has the DNA TGTGCCAGCAGCGATCTTGGCCGGGTCGAGCAGTTTTTC. Looking up the rest from reference TRBV9 and TRBJ2-1 gives the full variable domain: DSGVTQTPKHLITATGQRVTLRCSPRSGDLSVYWYQQSLDQGLQFLIQYYNGEERAKGNILERFSAQQFPDLHSELNLSSLELGDSALYFCASSDLGRVEQFFGPGTRLTVL.

The V call is TRBV6-6, the J call TRBJ1-5, with no clear D. The germline V gene has CDR1 MNHNY and CDR2 SVGAGI (reference sequence). V lost 5 bases and J lost 3, with 8 bases in between. The CDR3 consists of 13 residues. The CDR3 loop reads CASSAPSNQPQHF. The CDR3 DNA is TGTGCCAGCAGTGCCCCTTCCAATCAGCCCCAGCATTTT.

This clonotype was counted a few times. The chain recombines TRBV20-1 with TRBJ1-5, with 8 bases aligning to TRBD1. V lost 6 bases to trimming and J lost 3 bases; unmatched junction nucleotides: 7. CDR1 and CDR2 (germline): DFQATT, SNEGSKA (reference sequence). There are 14 residues in the CDR3. The CDR3 reads CSATTGALNQPQHF. CDR3 nucleotide sequence: TGCAGTGCAACGACAGGGGCCCTCAATCAGCCCCAGCATTTT.

Only a few counts were recorded for this clonotype. The chain uses TRBV10-3 and TRBJ2-5, with D maybe TRBD1 (5 bases). The DNA end is more similar to TRBJ2-7, so the J call may be wrong. The CDR3 extends over 16 amino acids. The germline V gene has CDR1 ENHRY and CDR2 SYGVKD. The chain's CDR3 is CAISESKARALSEQYF. Here the CDR3 DNA reads TGTGCCATCAGTGAGTCGAAGGCCAGGGCCCTATCCGAGCAGTACTTC.

In this sample, this clonotype turned up a few times. The rearrangement links TRBV7-9 to TRBJ1-6, with 7 nucleotides matching TRBD1. The junction had 5 bases not matched to a gene; V was cut back by 5 bases and J by 4 bases. This CDR3 is 15 amino acids long. Per the germline V gene, CDR1 is SEHNR and CDR2 is FQNEAQ (reference sequence). CDR3 sequence: CASSRDRDYNSPLHF. CDR3 nucleotides: TGTGCCAGCAGCAGAGACAGGGATTATAATTCACCCCTCCACTTT.

On this clonotype itself: A much larger clone differs from this one at a single base, so this may be a read error. The conserved closing phenylalanine or tryptophan is absent in this CDR3, likely reflecting a read error. This chain joins TRBV29-1 and TRBJ1-2; D is ambiguous. V lost 3 bases to trimming and J lost 9 bases, with 11 bases between them. CDR3 length equals 11 residues. Germline CDR1 and CDR2: SQVTM and ANQGSEA. The CDR3 nucleotides read TGCAGCGTTGACGTACGTCTCAGCTACACCTGC. Translating gives CSVDVRLSYTC.